This TCR beta chain was sequenced during a study of T cell responses to AZD1222 COVID-19 vaccine. Whole-study results and caveats: Increases in Spike-specific TCR breadth and depth were seen after two AZD1222 doses. There were repertoire samples only from the period after the peak T cell response. Most donors were white British, females outnumbered males, and clonal diversity was possibly underestimated.

Produced via immunoSEQ multiplex PCR; TCRdb's table is partial and in-frame only. The table shows some 94,000 clones, with about 85% occurring only once. As concerns this clone: What it binds is unknown.

V shed 0 bases, J shed 8 bases, and the junction held 3 bases outside the gene matches. The germline gives CDR1 MGHRA, CDR2 YSYEKL. This CDR3 contains 14 residues. The rearrangement joins TRBV4-1 to TRBJ2-1, with 8 bases identical to TRBD2. Sequences were derived from peripheral blood, sampled on day 0 of AZD1222 vaccination. This TCR came from an adult in good health. The CDR3 is CASSQEAGGDEQFF. DNA for the CDR3: TGCGCCAGCAGCCAAGAGGCGGGAGGTGATGAGCAGTTCTTC.